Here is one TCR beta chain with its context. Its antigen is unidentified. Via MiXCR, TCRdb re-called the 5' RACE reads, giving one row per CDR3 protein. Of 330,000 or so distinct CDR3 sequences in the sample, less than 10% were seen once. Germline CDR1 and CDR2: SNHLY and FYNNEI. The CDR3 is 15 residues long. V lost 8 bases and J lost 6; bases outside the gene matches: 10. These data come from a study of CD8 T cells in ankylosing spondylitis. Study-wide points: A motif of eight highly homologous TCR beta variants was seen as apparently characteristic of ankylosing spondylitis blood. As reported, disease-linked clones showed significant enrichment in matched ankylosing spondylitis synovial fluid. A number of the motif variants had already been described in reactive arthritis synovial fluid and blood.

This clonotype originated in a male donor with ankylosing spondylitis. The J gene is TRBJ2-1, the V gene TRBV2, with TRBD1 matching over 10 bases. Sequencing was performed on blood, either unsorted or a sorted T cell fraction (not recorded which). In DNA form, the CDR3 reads TGTGCCAGCTACGAGTCGACAGGGGGCTTCAATGAGCAGTTCTTC. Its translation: CASYESTGGFNEQFF.